The sample holds one count of the clone carrying this T cell receptor beta chain. Sequencing used immunoSEQ multiplex PCR; TCRdb keeps in-frame clones, though not all of them. This sample has 65,000 to 70,000 clones; around four fifths occur once, and the top ten carry approximately 2.1%. This record comes from a study of OX40 agonist ivuxolimab in advanced cancers. V was shortened by 0 bases and J by 2 bases, with 8 bases between the two germline ends. Germline V lookup: CDR1 SGHDN, CDR2 FVKESK. The CDR3 covers 15 residues. The receptor was derived from an adult with an advanced solid tumor such as melanoma, head and neck, liver or kidney cancer. The gene calls are TRBV14 and TRBJ1-3; no definite D call. Source: CD4+ or CD8+ T cells sorted from blood, taken in a trial of the OX40 agonist ivuxolimab. The CDR3 DNA follows: TGTGCCAGCAGCCAAGAGTTAGTTCCTGGAAACACCATATATTTT. Protein product: CASSQELVPGNTIYF.